This record concerns one T cell receptor beta chain sequence. The antigen this receptor binds is unknown. No quality values exist for individual bases; no much larger clone is one base distant. The immunoSEQ Assay, a bias-controlled multiplex PCR, was used to amplify TCRbeta CDR3 regions from genomic DNA. Per the source publication's procedure: The number of nucleated cells in each sample was estimated from the amplification of reference gene primers within the assay. To quantify the absolute abundance of each unique TCRbeta CDR3 rearrangement, sequence reads were collapsed and filtered. For each sample, productive Simpson clonality was calculated as the square root of Simpson's diversity index across productive rearrangements. Entries here come from immuneACCESS through TCRdb and include only in-frame sequences with V and J called. Some clones fail to appear in such tables; in the studies checked, an unresolved V gene covers under half of the shortfall, and the cause of the remainder is unknown. V and J calls and clone size are as listed in that table; D and trimming were resolved from the DNA. This sample comprises about 300,000 clones, roughly 83% of them detected only once. The top ten clones comprise around 1.6% of the sample.

The data are from a study of blood T cell repertoires in COVID-19 (dated by TCRdb to 2020 to 2022). For the study in its entirety: Samples covering the acute and convalescent phases of COVID-19 were provided by collaborators in the United States, Italy and Spain. The repertoires were released in a freely available public database intended as a resource for research on the immune response to SARS-CoV-2. A de-identified subject ID, COVID-19 status, age in years and sex were almost always included in the sample metadata. The material from the prospective study consisted of cDNA or gDNA derived from T cells, B-cell-depleted T cells, or PBMCs. Deeply sampled blood TCRbeta repertoires from subjects exposed to, actively infected with, or recovered from COVID-19 were included in the dataset. The samples were drawn from two sources: the first 160 participants of the ongoing ImmuneRACE study, and over 1,000 subjects contributed by 6 global collaborators. Where available, HLA class I and class II types were obtained from metadata supplied by the sample provider rather than from assay-based typing. Overall study results and their limits: The quantity of clinical and demographic metadata differed by source and by participant and was supplied without curation.

Each collaborating institution followed its own protocols to collect whole blood in K2EDTA tubes. Collaborator samples were shipped for TCRbeta analysis as frozen whole blood, isolated PBMCs, or DNA extracted from either sample type. Germline trimming amounts to 7 bases on V and 3 bases on J, with 9 as the count of junction bases outside the gene matches. From the cysteine up to the phenylalanine, the CDR3 has a length of 16 residues. Only the CDR3 region is kept as DNA, spanning 48 bases read in frame from base 1. The CDR1 and CDR2 encoded by the germline V gene (reference sequence) are GTSNPN and SVGIG.

Rearrangement joined TRBV30 to TRBJ2-1; the central 13 bases match TRBD2. The origin of this receptor is a woman aged 45-59 years with acute or convalescent COVID-19. Sequenced material: peripheral blood. The CDR3 sequence is CAYTGTSGNYYNEQFF. At the DNA level, the sequence is TGTGCCTACACCGGGACTAGCGGGAACTACTACAATGAGCAGTTCTTC. The full variable domain, completed from the reference TRBV30 and TRBJ2-1 proteins outside the CDR3, reads SQTIHQWPATLVQPVGSPLSLECTVEGTSNPNLYWYRQAAGRGLQLLFYSVGIGQISSEVPQNLSASRPQDRQFILSSKKLLLSDSGFYLCAYTGTSGNYYNEQFFGPGTRLTVL.